Here is one T cell receptor (beta chain) with its context. The antigen this receptor binds is unknown. No quality values exist for individual bases; no much larger clone is one base distant. DNA from uncultured naive and memory CD4+ T cells underwent immunoSEQ TCR-beta sequencing at deep resolution. Processing in the source paper ran as follows. During preprocessing, nonproductive sequences were removed, as were CDR3s that did not start with C, did not end with F or W, or were shorter than 7 amino acids. Cultured and uncultured naive and memory CD4+ repertoires were searched for previously identified spike- and CEF-reactive CDR3s. After three terminal residues were trimmed from each end, CDR3 homology was quantified as pairwise Levenshtein distance using the stringdist R package. TCRdb mirrors the immuneACCESS table, restricted to in-frame sequences. Some clones are absent from its copies; in checked studies, under half trace to an unresolved V gene, and the reason for the others is unknown. The V and J calls and clone size come from that table; D and trimming were worked out from the DNA. This sample comprises roughly 63,000 clones, about 95% of them detected only once. In total, the top ten clones hold about 0.14% of the sample.

This sample is drawn from a study of CD4 T cells in relation to SARS-CoV-2 and coronaviruses (dated by TCRdb to the early 2020s). Broadly, across the study: Patient-derived lymphoblastoid cell lines were used to map the HLA restriction of shared crossreactive spike epitopes. A different TCR-beta assay, based on Illumina, was used to sequence expansion assays from other donors in the study. The Adaptive Biotechnologies TCR-sequencing kit was used for samples from a few pre-COVID donors and for the naive versus memory experiments, whereas the other data were Illumina-based. At the level of individual TCR clonotypes, the study measured memory CD4+ T cell crossreactivity between SARS-CoV-2 spike protein and common cold coronavirus spike proteins.

CD4+ T cells from unexposed donors were collected before the COVID-19 pandemic (2011-2018). Naive and memory CD4+ T cells were separated from cryopreserved PBMCs through CD4 enrichment, which was followed by EasySep naive CD4+ T cell enrichment. Leukapheresis product for the unexposed donors was bought commercially. PBMCs were isolated from leukapheresis product or whole blood by Ficoll-Paque PLUS gradient centrifugation. PBMCs were either cryopreserved at -140 degrees C or used fresh in the expansion assay. The QIAamp Micro DNA Kit was used to extract genomic DNA from the CD4+ T cells. The germline V gene supplies CDR1 MDHEN and CDR2 SYDVKM. The germline V end is reduced by 3 bases and the J end by 2 bases; junction bases left unmatched: 11. The CDR3, from cysteine to phenylalanine, totals 17 residues. The only DNA kept is the CDR3, 51 bases in frame from the first base. Study-wide conclusions, independent of this receptor: The study was constrained by small numbers of patients and of tested TCRs. Naive versus memory sequencing indicated the assay detects memory recall responses rather than primary responses primed during culture. Crossreactive clones showed significantly weaker SARS-CoV-2-driven expansion than monoreactive clones, consistent with antigenic imprinting. Memory CD4+ clonotypes crossrecognizing SARS-CoV-2 and at least one common cold coronavirus spike were found in around three fifths of donors. Crossreactivity analysis was centred on spike protein, so crossreactivity against other viral proteins was not assessed. Pre-pandemic and post-infection samples were not both contributed by any donor, so tracing of the source of pre-existing responses was limited.

The receptor's source is a human donor in good health. Recombination joined TRBV28 with TRBJ2-7; TRBD1 fits 9 bases in the junction. What was sequenced was naive CD4+ T cells from PBMCs. The sample's cell subset or site label, in plain terms: naive CD4+ T cells isolated by negative enrichment. The CDR3 protein is CASSFPRGQGRAYEQYF. The bases are TGTGCCAGCAGTTTCCCGCGGGGACAGGGTCGGGCCTACGAGCAGTACTTC.